Described below is a single T cell receptor beta chain sequence and its context. The antigen is not known. The protocol was immunoSEQ multiplex PCR, while the TCRdb copy is restricted to in-frame clones and leaves out a portion. The data contain just under 20,000 clones, about 88% of them singletons. This sample is drawn from a study of OX40 agonist ivuxolimab in advanced cancers. This CDR3 has 12 amino acids. V was trimmed by 1 base and J by 1 base, leaving 2 bases between them. Germline loops: CDR1 SGHKS, CDR2 YYEKEE (reference sequence). Whole-study results and caveats: Clones of CD4+ and CD8+ blood T cells grew by week 6 at doses of 0.1 to 3.0 mg/kg.

The chain couples TRBV5-5 to TRBJ2-5; D gene uncertain. The clonotype was recovered from an adult with an advanced solid tumor such as melanoma, head and neck, liver or kidney cancer. This material consisted of CD4+ or CD8+ T cells sorted from blood, taken in a trial of the OX40 agonist ivuxolimab. The CDR3 sequence: CASSLFQETQYF. The DNA of the CDR3 is TGTGCCAGCAGCTTGTTCCAAGAGACCCAGTACTTC.